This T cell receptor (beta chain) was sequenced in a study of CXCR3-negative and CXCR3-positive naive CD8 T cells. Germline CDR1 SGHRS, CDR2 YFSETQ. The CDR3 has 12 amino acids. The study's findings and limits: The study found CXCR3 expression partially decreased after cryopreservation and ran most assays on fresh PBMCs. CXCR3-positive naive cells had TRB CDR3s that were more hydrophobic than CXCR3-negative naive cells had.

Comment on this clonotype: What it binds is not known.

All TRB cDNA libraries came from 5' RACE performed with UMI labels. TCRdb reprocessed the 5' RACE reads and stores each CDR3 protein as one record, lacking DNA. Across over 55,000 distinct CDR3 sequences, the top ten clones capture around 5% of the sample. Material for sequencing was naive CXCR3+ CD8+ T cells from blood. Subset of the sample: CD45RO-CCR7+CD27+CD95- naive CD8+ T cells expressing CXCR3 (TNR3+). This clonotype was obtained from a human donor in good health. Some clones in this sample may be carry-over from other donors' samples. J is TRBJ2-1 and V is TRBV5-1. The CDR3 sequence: CASSLDGTEQFF.